This is a list of T cell receptor beta chains from one sample in a study of OX40 agonist ivuxolimab in advanced cancers. Method: immunoSEQ multiplex PCR; TCRdb's copy keeps in-frame clones and lacks some. The sample has about 51,000 clones, more than 70% seen once. The material sequenced was CD4+ or CD8+ T cells sorted from blood, taken in a trial of the OX40 agonist ivuxolimab. These receptors were collected from an adult with an advanced solid tumor such as melanoma, head and neck, liver or kidney cancer. CDR3s leave out the opening cysteine and the closing phenylalanine or tryptophan.

J gene | V gene | CDR3 length | CDR3 protein
TRBJ2-3 | TRBV6-1 | 13 | ASSGLAGGPDTQY
TRBJ2-7 | TRBV28 | 14 | ASSGSNRAPAWEQY
TRBJ2-3 | TRBV23-1 | 17 | ASSQCVEYSGGSTDTQY
TRBJ1-3 | TRBV9 | 15 | ASSVEAGVPSGNTIY
TRBJ1-5 | TRBV6-1 | 12 | ASKGGGLYQPQH
TRBJ2-7 | TRBV4-1 | 16 | ASSQVIPRDRGSYEQY
TRBJ1-5 | TRBV7-2 | 11 | ASSLIDNQPQH
TRBJ1-6 | TRBV2 | 11 | ASSGDRESPLH
TRBJ2-3 | TRBV30 | 14 | AWRSRGWDRADTQY
TRBJ2-5 | TRBV15 | 13 | ATSRDGTPQETQY
TRBJ2-7 | TRBV14 | 13 | ASSRRQAKSYEQY
TRBJ2-7 | TRBV10-1 | 11 | ASSLAGTYEQY
TRBJ2-7 | TRBV7-6 | 13 | ASSLASEGTYGQY
TRBJ1-2 | TRBV7-8 | 13 | ASSFTRGEPGGYT
TRBJ2-1 | TRBV9 | 11 | ASSQHNDNEQF
TRBJ2-2 | TRBV11-2 | 13 | ASSPTGANTGELF